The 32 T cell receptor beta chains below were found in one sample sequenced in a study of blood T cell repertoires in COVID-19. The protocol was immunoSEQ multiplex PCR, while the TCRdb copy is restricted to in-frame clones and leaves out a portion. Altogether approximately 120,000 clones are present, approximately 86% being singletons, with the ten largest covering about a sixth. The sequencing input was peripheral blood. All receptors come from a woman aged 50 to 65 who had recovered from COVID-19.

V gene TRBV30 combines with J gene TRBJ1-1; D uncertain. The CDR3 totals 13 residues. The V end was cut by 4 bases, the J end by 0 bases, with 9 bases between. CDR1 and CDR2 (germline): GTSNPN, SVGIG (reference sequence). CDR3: CAWKEYMNTEAFF. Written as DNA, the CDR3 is TGTGCCTGGAAGGAGTATATGAACACTGAAGCTTTCTTT.

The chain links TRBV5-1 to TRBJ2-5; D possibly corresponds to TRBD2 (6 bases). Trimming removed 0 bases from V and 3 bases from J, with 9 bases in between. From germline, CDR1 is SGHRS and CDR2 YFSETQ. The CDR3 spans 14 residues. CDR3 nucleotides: TGCGCCAGCAGCTTGGTATCGGGAGAAGAGACCCAGTACTTC. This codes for CASSLVSGEETQYF.

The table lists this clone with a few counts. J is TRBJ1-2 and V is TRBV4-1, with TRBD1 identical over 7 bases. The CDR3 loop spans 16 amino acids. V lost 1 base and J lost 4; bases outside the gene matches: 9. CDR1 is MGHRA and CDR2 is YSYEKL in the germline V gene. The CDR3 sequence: CASSQGPGTDLYGYTF. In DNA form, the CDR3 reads TGCGCCAGCAGCCAAGGTCCCGGGACAGACCTCTATGGCTACACCTTC.

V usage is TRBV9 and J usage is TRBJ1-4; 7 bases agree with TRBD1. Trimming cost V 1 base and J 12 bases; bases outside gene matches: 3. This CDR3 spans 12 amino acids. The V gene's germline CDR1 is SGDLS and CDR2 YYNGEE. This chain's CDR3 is CASSVHTGELFF. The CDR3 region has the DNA TGTGCCAGCAGCGTACATACAGGGGAACTGTTTTTT.

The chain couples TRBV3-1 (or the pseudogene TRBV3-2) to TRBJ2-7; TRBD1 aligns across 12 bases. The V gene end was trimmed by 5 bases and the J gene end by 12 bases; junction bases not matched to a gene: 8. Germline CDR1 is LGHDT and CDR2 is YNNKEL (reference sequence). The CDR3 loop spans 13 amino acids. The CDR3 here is CASSKGTGGLMYF. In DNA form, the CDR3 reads TGTGCCAGCAGCAAAGGGACAGGGGGCCTTATGTACTTC.

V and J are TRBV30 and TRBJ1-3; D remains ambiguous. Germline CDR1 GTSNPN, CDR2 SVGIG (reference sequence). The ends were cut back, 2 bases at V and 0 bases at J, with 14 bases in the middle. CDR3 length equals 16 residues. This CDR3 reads CAWSNGFPFSGNTIYF. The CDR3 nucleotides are TGTGCCTGGAGTAATGGCTTCCCATTCTCTGGAAACACCATATATTTT.

In nucleotides, the CDR3 is TGTGCCAGCAGCGGCAGGGGGAACACCGGGGAGCTGTTTTTT. This codes for CASSGRGNTGELFF. The rearrangement links TRBV6-6 to TRBJ2-2, with a possible D match to TRBD1 (6 bases). Germline V lookup: CDR1 MNHNY, CDR2 SVGAGI (reference sequence). The V and J ends lost 6 bases and 1 base respectively, with 9 bases between them. CDR3 length: 14 amino acids.

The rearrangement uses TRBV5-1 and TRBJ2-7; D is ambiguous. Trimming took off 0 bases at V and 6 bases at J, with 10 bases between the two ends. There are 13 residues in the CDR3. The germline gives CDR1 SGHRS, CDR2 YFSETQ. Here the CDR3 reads CASSLGAMAEQYF. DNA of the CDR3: TGCGCCAGCAGCTTGGGGGCAATGGCCGAGCAGTACTTC.

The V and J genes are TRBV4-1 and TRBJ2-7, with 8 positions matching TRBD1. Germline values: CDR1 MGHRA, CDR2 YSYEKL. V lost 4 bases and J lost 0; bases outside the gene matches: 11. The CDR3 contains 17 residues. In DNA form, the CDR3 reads TGCGCCAGCAGCCCCCTCGATTTGGACAGGGTCTCCTACGAGCAGTACTTC. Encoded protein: CASSPLDLDRVSYEQYF.

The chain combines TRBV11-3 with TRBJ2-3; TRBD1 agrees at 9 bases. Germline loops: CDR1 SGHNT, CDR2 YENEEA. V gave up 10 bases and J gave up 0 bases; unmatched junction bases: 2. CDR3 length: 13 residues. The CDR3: CAIGQGSTDTQYF. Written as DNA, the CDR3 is TGTGCCATCGGACAGGGGAGCACAGATACGCAGTATTTT.

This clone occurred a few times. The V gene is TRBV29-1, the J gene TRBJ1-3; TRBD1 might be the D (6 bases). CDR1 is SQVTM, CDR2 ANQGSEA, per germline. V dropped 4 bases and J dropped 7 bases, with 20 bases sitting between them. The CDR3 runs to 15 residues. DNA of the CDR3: TGCAGCGTTGGATCCAGGGGCCAAAAAGACAACACCATATATTTT. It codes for CSVGSRGQKDNTIYF.

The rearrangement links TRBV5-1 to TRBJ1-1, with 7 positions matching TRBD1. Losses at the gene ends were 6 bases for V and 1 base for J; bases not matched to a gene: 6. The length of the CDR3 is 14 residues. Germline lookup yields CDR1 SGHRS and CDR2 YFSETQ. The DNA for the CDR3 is TGCGCCAGCAACCTTCAGGGGGAGAACACTGAAGCTTTCTTT. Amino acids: CASNLQGENTEAFF. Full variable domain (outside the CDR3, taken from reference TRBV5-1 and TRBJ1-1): KAGVTQTPRYLIKTRGQQVTLSCSPISGHRSVSWYQQTPGQGLQFLFEYFSETQRNKGNFPGRFSGRQFSNSRSEMNVSTLELGDSALYLCASNLQGENTEAFFGQGTRLTVV.

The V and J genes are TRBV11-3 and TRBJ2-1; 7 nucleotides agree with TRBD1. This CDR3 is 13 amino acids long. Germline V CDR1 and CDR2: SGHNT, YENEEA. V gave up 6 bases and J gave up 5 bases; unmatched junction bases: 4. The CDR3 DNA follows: TGTGCCAGCAGGCTCGGGACAGACAATGAGCAGTTCTTC. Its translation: CASRLGTDNEQFF. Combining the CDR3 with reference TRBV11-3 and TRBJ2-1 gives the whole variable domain EAGVVQSPRYKIIEKKQPVAFWCNPISGHNTLYWYLQNLGQGPELLIRYENEEAVDDSQLPKDRFSAERLKGVDSTLKIQPAELGDSAVYLCASRLGTDNEQFFGPGTRLTVL.

CDR3 DNA: TGTGCCAGCAGTGACTCGACGCAGGGTACCTACGAGCAGTACTTC. Encoded protein: CASSDSTQGTYEQYF. This chain uses TRBV6-4 with TRBJ2-7, with D tentatively TRBD1 (5 bases). The CDR3 has 15 residues. Trimming shortened V by 0 bases and J by 2 bases, and 11 bases separated the two germline ends. Looked up from germline, CDR1 is MRHNA and CDR2 is SNTAGT.

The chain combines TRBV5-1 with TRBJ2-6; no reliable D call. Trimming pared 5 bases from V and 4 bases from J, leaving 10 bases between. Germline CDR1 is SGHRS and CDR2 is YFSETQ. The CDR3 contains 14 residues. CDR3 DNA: TGCGCCAGCAGGGAGAGTACCGGGGCCAACGTCCTGACTTTC. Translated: CASRESTGANVLTF.

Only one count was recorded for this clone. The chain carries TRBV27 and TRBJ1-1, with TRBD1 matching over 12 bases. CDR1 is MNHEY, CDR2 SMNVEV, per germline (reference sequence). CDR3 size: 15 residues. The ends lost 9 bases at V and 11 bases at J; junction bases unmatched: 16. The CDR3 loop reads CARIGPGQGAKKAFF. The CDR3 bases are TGTGCCAGAATAGGTCCGGGACAGGGGGCGAAGAAGGCTTTCTTT.

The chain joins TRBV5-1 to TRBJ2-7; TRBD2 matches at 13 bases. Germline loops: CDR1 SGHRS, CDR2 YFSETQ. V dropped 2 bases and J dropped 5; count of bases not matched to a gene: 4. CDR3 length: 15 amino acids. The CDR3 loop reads CASSFTGTSGNEQYF. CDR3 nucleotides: TGCGCCAGCAGCTTTACCGGGACTAGCGGGAACGAGCAGTACTTC. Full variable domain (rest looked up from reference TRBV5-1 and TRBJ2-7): KAGVTQTPRYLIKTRGQQVTLSCSPISGHRSVSWYQQTPGQGLQFLFEYFSETQRNKGNFPGRFSGRQFSNSRSEMNVSTLELGDSALYLCASSFTGTSGNEQYFGPGTRLTVT.

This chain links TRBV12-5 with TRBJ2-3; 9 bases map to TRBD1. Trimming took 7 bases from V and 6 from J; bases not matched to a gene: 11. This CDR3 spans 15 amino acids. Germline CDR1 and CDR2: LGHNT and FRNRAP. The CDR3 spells CASDTPGQGWDTQYF. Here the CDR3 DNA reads TGTGCTAGTGACACTCCGGGACAGGGATGGGATACGCAGTATTTT.

The CDR3 sequence is CASSLLAGQRGEQFF. The CDR3, as DNA: TGCGCCAGCAGCTTGTTGGCGGGTCAGCGTGGTGAGCAGTTCTTC. This rearrangement joins TRBV5-1 to TRBJ2-1; tentatively, D is TRBD2 (5 bases). This CDR3 contains 15 residues. Germline V gene lookup returns CDR1 SGHRS and CDR2 YFSETQ. Trimming removed 1 base from V and 9 bases from J, with 17 bases in between. Together with reference TRBV5-1 and TRBJ2-1, the CDR3 gives the full variable domain: KAGVTQTPRYLIKTRGQQVTLSCSPISGHRSVSWYQQTPGQGLQFLFEYFSETQRNKGNFPGRFSGRQFSNSRSEMNVSTLELGDSALYLCASSLLAGQRGEQFFGPGTRLTVL.

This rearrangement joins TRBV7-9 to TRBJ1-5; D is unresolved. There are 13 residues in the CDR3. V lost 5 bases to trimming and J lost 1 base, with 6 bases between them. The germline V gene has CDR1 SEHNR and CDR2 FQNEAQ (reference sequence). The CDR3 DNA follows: TGTGCCAGCAGCCCCCAAAGCAATCAGCCCCAGCATTTT. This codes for CASSPQSNQPQHF. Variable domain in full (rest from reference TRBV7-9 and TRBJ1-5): DTGVSQNPRHKITKRGQNVTFRCDPISEHNRLYWYRQTLGQGPEFLTYFQNEAQLEKSRLLSDRFSAERPKGSFSTLEIQRTEQGDSAMYLCASSPQSNQPQHFGDGTRLSIL.

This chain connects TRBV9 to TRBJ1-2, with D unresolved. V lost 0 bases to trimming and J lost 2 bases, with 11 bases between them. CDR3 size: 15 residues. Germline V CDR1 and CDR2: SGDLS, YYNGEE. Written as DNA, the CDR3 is TGTGCCAGCAGCGTAGATCCCGGGGTAAACTATGGCTACACCTTC. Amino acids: CASSVDPGVNYGYTF.

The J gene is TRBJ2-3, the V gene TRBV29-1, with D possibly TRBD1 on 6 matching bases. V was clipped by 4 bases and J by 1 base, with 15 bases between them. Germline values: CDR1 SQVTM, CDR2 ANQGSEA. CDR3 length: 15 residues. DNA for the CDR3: TGCAGCGTTGGGCGACAGGCCGGAGGCACAGATACGCAGTATTTT. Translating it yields CSVGRQAGGTDTQYF.

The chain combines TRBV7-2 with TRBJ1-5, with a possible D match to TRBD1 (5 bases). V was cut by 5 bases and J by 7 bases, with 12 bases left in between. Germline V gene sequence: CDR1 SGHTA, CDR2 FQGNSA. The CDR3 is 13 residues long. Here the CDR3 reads CASSRQTAQPQHF. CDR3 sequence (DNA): TGTGCCAGCAGCCGTCAGACAGCCCAGCCCCAGCATTTT.

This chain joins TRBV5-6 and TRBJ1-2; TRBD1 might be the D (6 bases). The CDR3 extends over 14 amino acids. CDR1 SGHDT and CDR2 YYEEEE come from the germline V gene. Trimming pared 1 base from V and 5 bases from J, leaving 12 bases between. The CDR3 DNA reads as TGTGCCAGCAGCTTGAGAGGACAGTGGTATGGCTACACCTTC. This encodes CASSLRGQWYGYTF. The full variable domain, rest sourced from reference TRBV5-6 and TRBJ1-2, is DAGVTQSPTHLIKTRGQQVTLRCSPKSGHDTVSWYQQALGQGPQFIFQYYEEEERQRGNFPDRFSGHQFPNYSSELNVNALLLGDSALYLCASSLRGQWYGYTFGSGTRLTVV.

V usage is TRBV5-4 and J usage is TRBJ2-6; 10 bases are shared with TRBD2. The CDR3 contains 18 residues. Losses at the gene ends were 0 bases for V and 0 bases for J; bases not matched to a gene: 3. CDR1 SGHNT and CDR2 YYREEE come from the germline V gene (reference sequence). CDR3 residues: CASSLELAGSSGANVLTF. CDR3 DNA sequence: TGTGCCAGCAGCTTGGAACTAGCGGGGAGCTCTGGGGCCAACGTCCTGACTTTC.

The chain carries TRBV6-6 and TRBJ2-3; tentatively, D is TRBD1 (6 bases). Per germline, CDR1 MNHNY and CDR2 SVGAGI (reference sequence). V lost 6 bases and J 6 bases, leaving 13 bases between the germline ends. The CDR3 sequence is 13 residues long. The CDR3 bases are TGTGCCAGCAGCCCCCCAGGGGCCGATACGCAGTATTTT. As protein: CASSPPGADTQYF.

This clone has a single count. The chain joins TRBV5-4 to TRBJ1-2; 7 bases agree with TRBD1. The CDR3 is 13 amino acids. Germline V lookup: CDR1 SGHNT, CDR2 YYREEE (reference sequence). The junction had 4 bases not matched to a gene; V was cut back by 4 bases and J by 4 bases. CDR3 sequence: CASSQRDSYGYTF. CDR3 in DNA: TGTGCCAGCAGCCAGAGGGACAGCTATGGCTACACCTTC.

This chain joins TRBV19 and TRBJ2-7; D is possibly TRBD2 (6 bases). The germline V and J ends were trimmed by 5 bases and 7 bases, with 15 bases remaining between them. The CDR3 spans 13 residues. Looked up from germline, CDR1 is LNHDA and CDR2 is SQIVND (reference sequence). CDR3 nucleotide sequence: TGTGCCAGTAGTCCCGGATGGGGGAGGGAGCAGTACTTC. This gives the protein CASSPGWGREQYF.

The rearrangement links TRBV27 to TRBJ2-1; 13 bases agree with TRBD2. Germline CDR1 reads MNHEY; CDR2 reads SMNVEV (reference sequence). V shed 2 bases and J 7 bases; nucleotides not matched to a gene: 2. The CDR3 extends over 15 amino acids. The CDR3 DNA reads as TGTGCCAGCAGTTTAACGGGACTAGCGGGAAATGAGCAGTTCTTC. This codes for CASSLTGLAGNEQFF.

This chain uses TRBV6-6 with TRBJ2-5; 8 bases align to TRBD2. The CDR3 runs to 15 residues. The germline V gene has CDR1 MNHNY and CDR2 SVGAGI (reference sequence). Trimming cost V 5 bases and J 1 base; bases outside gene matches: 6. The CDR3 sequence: CASSKTGTSQETQYF. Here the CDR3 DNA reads TGTGCCAGCAGTAAAACCGGGACTAGCCAAGAGACCCAGTACTTC.

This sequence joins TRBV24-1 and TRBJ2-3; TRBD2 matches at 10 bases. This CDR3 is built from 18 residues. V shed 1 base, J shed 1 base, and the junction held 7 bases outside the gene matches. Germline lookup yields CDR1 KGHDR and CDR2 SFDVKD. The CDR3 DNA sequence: TGTGCCACCAGTGATTTTAGTTCGAGCGGGAGGGGCACAGATACGCAGTATTTT. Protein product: CATSDFSSSGRGTDTQYF.

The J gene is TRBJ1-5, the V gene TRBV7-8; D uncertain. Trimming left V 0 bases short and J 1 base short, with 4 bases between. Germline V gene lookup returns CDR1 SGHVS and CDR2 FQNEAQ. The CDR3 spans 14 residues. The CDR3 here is CASSLAQSNQPQHF. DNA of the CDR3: TGTGCCAGCAGCTTAGCACAAAGCAATCAGCCCCAGCATTTT.